This passage covers 21 T cell receptor beta chains from one sample sequenced in a study of siplizumab effects on memory and regulatory T cells. This table comes from immunoSEQ multiplex PCR, and its TCRdb copy is limited to in-frame clones, with some not included. The sample lists roughly 40,000 clones, about 90% occurring once. Sequenced sample: naive CD4+ T cells sorted from blood. All receptors derive from a human donor in good health.

This clone was detected only a few times. The chain carries TRBV29-1 and TRBJ1-5, with D tentatively TRBD1 (5 bases). V was cut by 1 base and J by 6 bases, with 10 bases left in between. The CDR3 covers 13 residues. Per germline, CDR1 SQVTM and CDR2 ANQGSEA. The chain's CDR3 is CSVEAGAGQPQHF. The DNA of the CDR3 is TGCAGCGTTGAAGCTGGGGCGGGTCAGCCCCAGCATTTT.

V gene TRBV9 combines with J gene TRBJ1-1, with D perhaps TRBD1 (6 bases). The germline V and J ends were trimmed by 0 bases and 3 bases, with 6 bases remaining between them. Germline V gene data show CDR1 as SGDLS and CDR2 as YYNGEE. This CDR3 has 13 residues. The CDR3 nucleotides are TGTGCCAGCAGCGTAGACAGGGACACTGAAGCTTTCTTT. Encoded protein: CASSVDRDTEAFF.

This chain uses TRBV6-5 with TRBJ1-3; D may be TRBD1 (5 bases). Germline V gene data show CDR1 as MNHEY and CDR2 as SVGAGI. The CDR3 consists of 14 residues. V lost 4 bases to trimming and J lost 4 bases, with 11 bases between them. The CDR3 DNA is TGTGCCAGCAGTTTGCAGGGTGGCGGAAACACCATATATTTT. This encodes CASSLQGGGNTIYF.

The rearrangement uses TRBV29-1 and TRBJ1-6; 7 nucleotides match TRBD1. V gave up 5 bases and J gave up 6 bases; unmatched junction bases: 7. Germline CDR1 is SQVTM and CDR2 is ANQGSEA. The CDR3 length is 14 residues. The CDR3 region has the DNA TGCAGCGTTTCATCAGGGACAGCTAATTCACCCCTCCACTTT. Translation: CSVSSGTANSPLHF.

This rearrangement joins TRBV12-5 to TRBJ2-7; possibly TRBD1 for D (6 bases). CDR3 size: 14 residues. Trimming pared 1 base from V and 3 bases from J, leaving 10 bases between. Germline-derived CDR1 and CDR2 are LGHNT and FRNRAP. CDR3 region: CASGLASRGYEQYF. The CDR3 DNA is TGTGCTAGTGGTTTGGCCAGCAGGGGCTACGAGCAGTACTTC.

The J gene is TRBJ2-6, the V gene TRBV5-1, with D unresolved. The germline gives CDR1 SGHRS, CDR2 YFSETQ. The germline V and J ends were trimmed by 0 bases and 4 bases, with 11 bases remaining between them. The length of the CDR3 is 16 residues. CDR3 loop: CASSLAVAVGANVLTF. CDR3 nucleotides: TGCGCCAGCAGCTTGGCCGTGGCAGTAGGGGCCAACGTCCTGACTTTC.

This chain joins TRBV6-5 and TRBJ1-2; D perhaps matches TRBD1 (5 bases). V dropped 0 bases and J dropped 1 base, with 9 bases sitting between them. This CDR3 comprises 15 residues. CDR1 and CDR2 (germline): MNHEY, SVGAGI. CDR3 nucleotide sequence: TGTGCCAGCAGTTACTCCCGGACACTTAACTATGGCTACACCTTC. Translated, it gives CASSYSRTLNYGYTF.

CDR3 in amino acids: CASSQGVREGYGYTF. The CDR3 nucleotides are TGTGCCAGCAGCCAAGGGGTCAGGGAAGGCTATGGCTACACCTTC. V and J are TRBV4-2 and TRBJ1-2; D perhaps matches TRBD1 (5 bases). The CDR3 has 15 amino acids. V dropped 1 base and J dropped 4 bases, with 13 bases sitting between them. The germline gives CDR1 LGHNA, CDR2 YNFKEQ.

DNA of the CDR3: TGTGCCAGTAGTATGGCAGCACAGTCTGGCACAGATACGCAGTATTTT. Its translation is CASSMAAQSGTDTQYF. The genes are TRBV19 and TRBJ2-3; D not resolved. CDR3 length: 16 amino acids. The V end was cut by 3 bases, the J end by 1 base, with 14 bases between. The germline CDR1 and CDR2 sequences are LNHDA and SQIVND (reference sequence).

The CDR3 is CASTRVDRDYEKLFF. The DNA for the CDR3 is TGTGCCAGTACCCGGGTGGACAGGGACTACGAAAAACTGTTTTTT. This chain links TRBV19 with TRBJ1-4; 8 bases agree with TRBD1. Germline assignment: CDR1 LNHDA and CDR2 SQIVND (reference sequence). V dropped 7 bases and J dropped 8; count of bases not matched to a gene: 12. The CDR3 totals 15 residues.

The chain combines TRBV25-1 with TRBJ1-1, with TRBD1 matching 9 bases. The ends lost 7 bases at V and 4 bases at J; junction bases unmatched: 7. Germline assignment: CDR1 MGHDK and CDR2 SYGVNS. CDR3 length equals 14 residues. In nucleotides, the CDR3 is TGTGCCAGCACTCAGACAGGGGGAGTCACTGAAGCTTTCTTT. Residues: CASTQTGGVTEAFF.

The rearrangement joins TRBV5-1 to TRBJ2-5; 10 nucleotides align to TRBD1. The CDR3 length is 16 residues. The junction had 11 bases not matched to a gene; V was cut back by 4 bases and J by 5 bases. Germline loops: CDR1 SGHRS, CDR2 YFSETQ. The CDR3 spells CASSPEGTGAGETQYF. DNA of the CDR3: TGCGCCAGCAGCCCGGAGGGGACAGGGGCCGGGGAGACCCAGTACTTC.

Notes on this clone: At one end the junction does not follow the germline gene, possibly because of a read error. Written as DNA, the CDR3 is TGTGCTAGTGGCTTGGACCGATACGAGCAGTACTTC. Its translation is CASGLDRYEQYF. The V gene is TRBV12-5, the J gene TRBJ2-7; D is undetermined. CDR3 length: 12 residues. Looked up from germline, CDR1 is LGHNT and CDR2 is FRNRAP. Based on the CDR3 plus reference TRBV12-5 and TRBJ2-7, the full variable domain is DARVTQTPRHKVTEMGQEVTMRCQPILGHNTVFWYRQTMMQGLELLAYFRNRAPLDDSGMPKDRFSAEMPDATLATLKIQPSEPRDSAVYFCASGLDRYEQYFGPGTRLTVT.

The V call is TRBV7-3, the J call TRBJ2-2; 11 positions match TRBD2. The junction had 1 base not matched to a gene; V was cut back by 6 bases and J by 4 bases. Germline CDR1 reads SGHTA; CDR2 reads FQGTGA. The CDR3 is 14 amino acids. This CDR3 reads CASRTSGGTGELFF. The CDR3, as DNA: TGTGCCAGCAGAACTAGCGGGGGCACCGGGGAGCTGTTTTTT.

The genes are TRBV11-3 and TRBJ2-1; 7 nucleotides line up with TRBD2. CDR1 and CDR2 (germline): SGHNT, YENEEA. The CDR3 extends over 15 amino acids. V was clipped by 1 base and J by 7 bases; unmatched bases: 7. For the CDR3, the DNA is TGTGCCAGCAGCTTAGGCGGGAGATTTGGGAATGAGCAGTTCTTC. It specifies CASSLGGRFGNEQFF.

The chain joins TRBV5-1 to TRBJ2-7; D remains unclear. Looked up from germline, CDR1 is SGHRS and CDR2 is YFSETQ. This CDR3 has 15 amino acids. Trimming stripped 0 bases from V and 0 bases from J, with 10 bases between. The CDR3 DNA follows: TGCGCCAGCAGCTTGGAACCCGGCAGCTCCTACGAGCAGTACTTC. Protein product: CASSLEPGSSYEQYF. Using reference TRBV5-1 and TRBJ2-7 for the parts outside the CDR3, the full variable domain is KAGVTQTPRYLIKTRGQQVTLSCSPISGHRSVSWYQQTPGQGLQFLFEYFSETQRNKGNFPGRFSGRQFSNSRSEMNVSTLELGDSALYLCASSLEPGSSYEQYFGPGTRLTVT.

The rearrangement joins TRBV5-4 to TRBJ2-7; D perhaps matches TRBD2 (6 bases). CDR3 length: 13 amino acids. CDR1 is SGHNT and CDR2 is YYREEE in the germline V gene (reference sequence). Trimming shortened V by 4 bases and J by 7 bases, and 15 bases separated the two germline ends. CDR3 sequence (DNA): TGTGCCAGCAGCCTGGTAGGGGCGGGGGAGCAGTACTTC. Translating gives CASSLVGAGEQYF.

This clone appeared a few times. The V call is TRBV19, the J call TRBJ1-5, with TRBD1 identical over 10 bases. The CDR3 contains 15 residues. The ends lost 0 bases at V and 5 bases at J; junction bases unmatched: 1. Germline CDR1 is LNHDA and CDR2 is SQIVND (reference sequence). The CDR3 DNA reads TGTGCCAGTAGTATAGACGGGACAGGGGATCAGCCCCAGCATTTT. This sequence encodes CASSIDGTGDQPQHF.

This sequence joins TRBV5-4 and TRBJ2-2; the D gene is possibly TRBD2 (5 bases). V lost 2 bases, J lost 5 bases, and 13 bases lay in between. Germline CDR1 and CDR2: SGHNT and YYREEE (reference sequence). This CDR3 spans 15 amino acids. CDR3 nucleotide sequence: TGTGCCAGCAGCTTTCCCCGAGAGGGTACCGGGGAGCTGTTTTTT. It encodes CASSFPREGTGELFF. Based on the CDR3 plus reference TRBV5-4 and TRBJ2-2, the full variable domain is ETGVTQSPTHLIKTRGQQVTLRCSSQSGHNTVSWYQQALGQGPQFIFQYYREEENGRGNFPPRFSGLQFPNYSSELNVNALELDDSALYLCASSFPREGTGELFFGEGSRLTVL.

The J gene is TRBJ2-5, the V gene TRBV7-9; D is unresolved. This CDR3 has 13 amino acids. Per germline, CDR1 SEHNR and CDR2 FQNEAQ (reference sequence). Deletions cut 0 bases from V and 7 bases from J, with 9 bases between. CDR3 nucleotide sequence: TGTGCCAGCAGCTTAGCAGGTTTAGGGACCCAGTACTTC. Amino acids: CASSLAGLGTQYF.

This clone was counted only a few times. V gene TRBV7-2 combines with J gene TRBJ2-3; D call uncertain. Germline V gene sequence: CDR1 SGHTA, CDR2 FQGNSA. V was clipped by 2 bases and J by 3 bases, with 0 bases between them. The CDR3 consists of 11 residues. The CDR3 nucleotides are TGTGCCAGCAGCTTAACAGATACGCAGTATTTT. It codes for CASSLTDTQYF.